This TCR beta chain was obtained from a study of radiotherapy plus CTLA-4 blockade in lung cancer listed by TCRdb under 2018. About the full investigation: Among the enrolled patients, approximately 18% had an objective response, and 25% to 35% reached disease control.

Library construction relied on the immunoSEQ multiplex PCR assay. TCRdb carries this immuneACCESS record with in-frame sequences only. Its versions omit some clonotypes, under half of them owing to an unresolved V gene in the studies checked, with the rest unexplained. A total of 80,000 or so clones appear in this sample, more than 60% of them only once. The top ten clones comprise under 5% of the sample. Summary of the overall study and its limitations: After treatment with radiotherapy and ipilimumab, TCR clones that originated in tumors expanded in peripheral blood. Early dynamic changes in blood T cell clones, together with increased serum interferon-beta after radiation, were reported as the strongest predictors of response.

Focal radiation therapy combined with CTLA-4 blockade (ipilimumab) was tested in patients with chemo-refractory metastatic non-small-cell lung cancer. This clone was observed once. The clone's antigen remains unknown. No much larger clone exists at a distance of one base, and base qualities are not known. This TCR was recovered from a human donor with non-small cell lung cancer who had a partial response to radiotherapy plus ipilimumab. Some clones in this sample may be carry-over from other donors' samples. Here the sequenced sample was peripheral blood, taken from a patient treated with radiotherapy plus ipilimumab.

The encoded CDR3 is CASSLAQGLGDTQYF. At the DNA level, the sequence is TGTGCCAGCAGCTTGGCCCAGGGGCTGGGAGATACGCAGTATTTT. The V and J segments used are TRBV5-4 and TRBJ2-3; the D segment could be TRBD1, given 6 matching bases. CDR1 and CDR2 are read off the germline V gene (reference sequence) as SGHNT and YYREEE. Taken from cysteine to phenylalanine, the CDR3 has 15 residues. The entry retains the CDR3 DNA only, 45 bases that are in frame from base 1. Deletion took 0 bases off V and 5 bases off J, with a span of 13 bases between the germline ends.